A single sample gave rise to the 18 T cell receptor beta chains below, sequenced in a study of PD-1 blockade in classical Hodgkin lymphoma. Each patient's relapse followed autologous stem cell transplantation, and brentuximab vedotin exposure varied. Negative magnetic selection isolated CD4+ T cells from thawed PBMCs. The method was immunoSEQ multiplex PCR; TCRdb's version includes in-frame clones alone and lacks a portion of them. Of 1,900 or so clones detected, about nine tenths appear once; the ten largest clones hold approximately 1.5%. Source: CD4+ T cells from blood, taken at baseline. All receptors derive from a human donor with classical Hodgkin lymphoma.

The chain recombines TRBV4-1 with TRBJ1-3; no definite D call. Trimming shortened V by 0 bases and J by 1 base, and 13 bases separated the two germline ends. The CDR3 totals 17 residues. The germline gives CDR1 MGHRA, CDR2 YSYEKL. This CDR3 is CASSQDRRVGSGNTIYF. The CDR3, as DNA: TGCGCCAGCAGCCAAGATAGGAGGGTGGGGTCTGGAAACACCATATATTTT.

The rearrangement joins TRBV5-4 to TRBJ2-7, with TRBD2 matching 13 bases. This CDR3 is 15 amino acids long. Germline V CDR1 and CDR2: SGHNT, YYREEE (reference sequence). Trimming cost V 2 bases and J 6 bases; bases outside gene matches: 5. CDR3 loop: CASSFGLAGVREQYF. Written as DNA, the CDR3 is TGTGCCAGCAGCTTCGGACTAGCGGGAGTCCGCGAGCAGTACTTC.

This clone has only one observation. The rearrangement joins TRBV5-1 to TRBJ2-1, with D possibly being TRBD2 (5 bases). Trimming pared 3 bases from V and 4 bases from J, leaving 11 bases between. The CDR3 has 14 residues. Germline CDR1 and CDR2: SGHRS and YFSETQ. CDR3 DNA sequence: TGCGCCAGCAGCTGGGATCGGGGTTACAATGAGCAGTTCTTC. Translating it yields CASSWDRGYNEQFF.

This clone was seen more than once but under ten times. V usage is TRBV14 and J usage is TRBJ1-1; possible D gene TRBD1, 6 bases. Germline V CDR1 and CDR2: SGHDN, FVKESK. V lost 4 bases, J lost 1 base, and 13 bases lay in between. This CDR3 comprises 15 residues. CDR3 residues: CASSPLDRPNTEAFF. For the CDR3, the DNA is TGTGCCAGCAGCCCCCTGGACAGACCGAACACTGAAGCTTTCTTT. Full variable domain (rest looked up from reference TRBV14 and TRBJ1-1): EAGVTQFPSHSVIEKGQTVTLRCDPISGHDNLYWYRRVMGKEIKFLLHFVKESKQDESGMPNNRFLAERTGGTYSTLKVQPAELEDSGVYFCASSPLDRPNTEAFFGQGTRLTVV.

V is TRBV20-1 and J is TRBJ1-2; D gene uncertain. CDR1 and CDR2 (germline): DFQATT, SNEGSKA (reference sequence). Trimming shortened V by 4 bases and J by 9 bases, and 12 bases separated the two germline ends. This CDR3 is 11 amino acids long. The CDR3: CSAKTPRSYTF. The CDR3 DNA reads as TGCAGTGCTAAGACCCCCCGAAGCTACACCTTC.

This clone was seen a handful of times. This chain uses TRBV5-1 with TRBJ1-6; 7 bases line up with TRBD1. Trimming at V came to 4 bases and at J to 7 bases, leaving 8 bases not matched to a gene. This CDR3 region has 15 residues. Germline V lookup: CDR1 SGHRS, CDR2 YFSETQ. CDR3 DNA sequence: TGCGCCAGCAGCGCTACGGGGACAGAGAATTCACCCCTCCACTTT. This sequence encodes CASSATGTENSPLHF.

The chain uses TRBV9 and TRBJ1-1, with 10 bases that match TRBD1. J lost 4 bases, V lost 4 bases, and 7 bases had no gene match. Germline values: CDR1 SGDLS, CDR2 YYNGEE. The CDR3 has 15 amino acids. The CDR3 sequence is CASSISGTGATEAFF. CDR3 sequence (DNA): TGTGCCAGCAGCATCTCCGGGACAGGGGCCACTGAAGCTTTCTTT.

V gene TRBV6-6 combines with J gene TRBJ1-2; D is ambiguous. Germline V gives CDR1 MNHNY, CDR2 SVGAGI (reference sequence). The CDR3 runs 14 residues. The V end was cut by 3 bases, the J end by 2 bases, with 10 bases between. The CDR3 here is CASSYGGRNYGYTF. The CDR3 bases are TGTGCCAGCAGTTATGGAGGCAGGAACTATGGCTACACCTTC.

J is TRBJ1-6 and V is TRBV2; D may be TRBD1 (5 bases). Trimming took off 5 bases at V and 10 bases at J, with 12 bases between the two ends. CDR3 length: 13 amino acids. Looked up from germline, CDR1 is SNHLY and CDR2 is FYNNEI. CDR3 loop: CASSQGIRSPLHF. The CDR3 region has the DNA TGTGCCAGCAGTCAGGGCATTAGGTCACCCCTCCACTTT.

The genes are TRBV7-9 and TRBJ2-3; the match to TRBD2 covers 8 bases. This CDR3 comprises 19 residues. Germline V gene lookup returns CDR1 SEHNR and CDR2 FQNEAQ (reference sequence). Trimming took 5 bases from V and 4 from J; bases not matched to a gene: 20. CDR3 protein: CASSPPADTSGTSADTQYF. CDR3 coding DNA: TGTGCCAGCAGCCCCCCGGCGGATACTAGCGGCACTTCGGCAGATACGCAGTATTTT.

This chain uses TRBV5-8 with TRBJ2-7, with a tentative D call TRBD1 (6 bases). The V gene lost 4 bases and the J gene lost 5 bases, with 19 bases spanning the gap. CDR3 length equals 15 residues. Germline loops: CDR1 SGHTS, CDR2 YDEGEE. The CDR3 nucleotides are TGTGCCAGCAGCCCAGGGGACACCTCAGGCCACGAGCAGTACTTC. Translating gives CASSPGDTSGHEQYF.

The rearrangement joins TRBV14 to TRBJ2-7; the D gene is possibly TRBD1 (5 bases). Trimming left V 2 bases short and J 2 bases short, with 10 bases between. This CDR3 has 14 residues. Germline CDR1 SGHDN, CDR2 FVKESK. The CDR3, as DNA: TGTGCCAGCAGCCAACTGGACAAGACCTACGAGCAGTACTTC. Its translation: CASSQLDKTYEQYF. Full variable domain (rest looked up from reference TRBV14 and TRBJ2-7): EAGVTQFPSHSVIEKGQTVTLRCDPISGHDNLYWYRRVMGKEIKFLLHFVKESKQDESGMPNNRFLAERTGGTYSTLKVQPAELEDSGVYFCASSQLDKTYEQYFGPGTRLTVT.

The rearrangement uses TRBV7-9 and TRBJ2-1, with D perhaps assigned TRBD1 or TRBD2 (6 bases each). V was shortened by 4 bases and J by 14 bases, with 15 bases between the two germline ends. The CDR3 totals 12 residues. Germline V gene sequence: CDR1 SEHNR, CDR2 FQNEAQ (reference sequence). The CDR3 DNA follows: TGTGCCAGCAGCTCCACGGGGGCCCTCGAGTTCTTC. As protein: CASSSTGALEFF.

The chain has TRBV29-1 and TRBJ2-1, with 8 positions matching TRBD1. The germline V gene encodes CDR1 SQVTM and CDR2 ANQGSEA. CDR3 size: 13 residues. Trimming removed 4 bases from V and 4 bases from J; junction bases left unmatched: 3. The CDR3 sequence: CSVGQGRYNEQFF. The CDR3 region has the DNA TGCAGCGTTGGACAGGGGAGGTACAATGAGCAGTTCTTC.

The V gene is TRBV5-1, the J gene TRBJ2-7; D possibly uses TRBD1 or TRBD2 (5 bases each). Between the trimmed V and J ends, which lost 0 bases and 2 bases, there was a span of 30 bases. CDR1 and CDR2 (germline): SGHRS, YFSETQ. The CDR3 has 21 residues. CDR3 protein: CASSLVSGQARTGGPAYEQYF. As DNA, the CDR3 is TGCGCCAGCAGCTTGGTTTCGGGGCAGGCACGTACGGGTGGCCCGGCCTACGAGCAGTACTTC.

The chain joins TRBV5-1 to TRBJ1-4; D is unresolved. Trimming shortened V by 3 bases and J by 7 bases, and 13 bases separated the two germline ends. The CDR3 covers 14 residues. From germline, CDR1 is SGHRS and CDR2 YFSETQ. CDR3 region: CASSWSPEFEKLFF. The DNA for the CDR3 is TGCGCCAGCAGCTGGTCCCCAGAATTTGAAAAACTGTTTTTT.

V and J are TRBV29-1 and TRBJ2-2; 7 nucleotides match TRBD1. Looked up from germline, CDR1 is SQVTM and CDR2 is ANQGSEA. This CDR3 is 13 amino acids long. J gave up 7 bases and V 2 bases, and 4 bases lay outside the gene matches. CDR3 sequence: CSVERGPGGELFF. The CDR3 coding sequence is TGCAGCGTTGAAAGGGGGCCCGGCGGGGAGCTGTTTTTT.

This clone appeared a single time. The chain recombines TRBV5-1 with TRBJ2-3; 7 nucleotides agree with TRBD1. The CDR3 length is 16 residues. Germline V lookup: CDR1 SGHRS, CDR2 YFSETQ. Trimming at V came to 5 bases and at J to 1 base, leaving 10 bases not matched to a gene. The CDR3 region is CASSSDRRVRTDTQYF. CDR3 DNA: TGCGCCAGCAGTTCGGACAGGCGGGTACGCACAGATACGCAGTATTTT. Drawing the rest from reference TRBV5-1 and TRBJ2-3, the complete variable domain is KAGVTQTPRYLIKTRGQQVTLSCSPISGHRSVSWYQQTPGQGLQFLFEYFSETQRNKGNFPGRFSGRQFSNSRSEMNVSTLELGDSALYLCASSSDRRVRTDTQYFGPGTRLTVL.